What follows describes a single TCR beta chain. Original processing methods: From reference gene primer amplification, estimates of nucleated cell counts were derived. Repertoires were generated with immunoSEQ multiplex PCR, while TCRdb's copy carries only in-frame clones and drops some. That table gives V, J and clone size, and the DNA gave D and trimming. The sample yields some 250,000 clones, roughly 80% seen once. Germline lookup yields CDR1 LGHDT and CDR2 YNNKEL (reference sequence). The CDR3 covers 15 residues. V lost 4 bases and J lost 8; bases outside the gene matches: 6. This sample was taken from a study of blood T cell repertoires in COVID-19. Study-wide context: Material from acute and convalescent COVID-19 was sourced from the United States, Italy and Spain. Sources were T cells, B-cell-depleted T cells, or PBMCs; the material itself was cDNA or gDNA.

V gene TRBV3-1 (or the pseudogene TRBV3-2) combines with J gene TRBJ2-4, with 12 positions matching TRBD2. Sequenced material: peripheral blood. This receptor was identified in a woman under 30 with acute or convalescent COVID-19. The CDR3 region has the DNA TGTGCCAGCAGCCGTAGACTAGCGGGAGACGACATTCAGTACTTC. Amino acids: CASSRRLAGDDIQYF.